This T cell receptor beta chain was retrieved from a study of blood T cell repertoires in COVID-19. Study summary: From the United States, Italy and Spain came samples of acute and convalescent COVID-19. T cells, B-cell-depleted T cells, or PBMCs provided the cDNA or gDNA that served as material.

The CDR3 length is 17 residues. Germline lookup yields CDR1 LGHNT and CDR2 FRNRAP. The V and J ends lost 0 bases and 5 bases, in that order; junction bases with no gene match: 6. The Seattle patients, enrolled during active infection, were followed longitudinally. In the original analysis: Researchers report that nucleated cell counts were estimated from reference gene primer amplification. Profiled with immunoSEQ multiplex PCR; TCRdb holds only in-frame clones, not every one. The V and J calls and clone size are taken from that table; D and trimming were inferred from the DNA. The sample carries approximately 170,000 clones, roughly 84% recorded once.

This chain links TRBV12-5 with TRBJ2-3; TRBD2 matches at 12 bases. The clonotype was recovered from a man older than 75 with COVID-19, enrolled during active disease. Sequencing used peripheral blood. CDR3 loop: CASGLVRTSGVVDTQYF. Written as DNA, the CDR3 is TGTGCTAGTGGTTTGGTCCGGACTAGCGGGGTGGTAGATACGCAGTATTTT.